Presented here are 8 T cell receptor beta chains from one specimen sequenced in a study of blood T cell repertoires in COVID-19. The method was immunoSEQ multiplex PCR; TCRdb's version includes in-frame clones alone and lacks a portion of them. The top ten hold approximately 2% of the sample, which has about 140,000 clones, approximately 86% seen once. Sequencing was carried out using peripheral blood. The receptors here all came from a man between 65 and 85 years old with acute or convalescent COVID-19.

CDR3 residues: CASTRTGGETQYF. The CDR3 bases are TGTGCCAGCACCCGGACAGGCGGGGAGACCCAGTACTTC. The genes are TRBV6-5 and TRBJ2-5, with 7 bases that match TRBD1. The trim removed 7 bases at V and 5 bases at J, leaving 7 bases unmatched. There are 13 residues in the CDR3. From germline, CDR1 is MNHEY and CDR2 SVGAGI.

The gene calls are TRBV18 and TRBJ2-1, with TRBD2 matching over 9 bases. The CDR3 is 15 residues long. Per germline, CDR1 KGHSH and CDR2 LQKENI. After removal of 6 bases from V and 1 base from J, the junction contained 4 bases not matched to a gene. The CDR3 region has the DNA TGTGCCAGCTCGCCGGGACTAGCATCCTACAATGAGCAGTTCTTC. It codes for CASSPGLASYNEQFF. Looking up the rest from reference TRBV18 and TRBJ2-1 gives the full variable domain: NAGVMQNPRHLVRRRGQEARLRCSPMKGHSHVYWYRQLPEEGLKFMVYLQKENIIDESGMPKERFSAEFPKEGPSILRIQQVVRGDSAAYFCASSPGLASYNEQFFGPGTRLTVL.

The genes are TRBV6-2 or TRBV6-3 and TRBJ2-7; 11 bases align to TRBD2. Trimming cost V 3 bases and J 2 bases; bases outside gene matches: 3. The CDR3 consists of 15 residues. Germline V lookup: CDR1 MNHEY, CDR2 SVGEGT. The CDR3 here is CASSYSGGAPYEQYF. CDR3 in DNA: TGTGCCAGCAGTTATAGCGGGGGGGCCCCCTACGAGCAGTACTTC.

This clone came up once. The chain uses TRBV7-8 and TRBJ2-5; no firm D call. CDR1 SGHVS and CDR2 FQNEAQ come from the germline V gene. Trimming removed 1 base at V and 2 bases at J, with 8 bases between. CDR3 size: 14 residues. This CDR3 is CASSLGRQQETQYF. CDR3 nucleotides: TGTGCCAGCAGCTTAGGCCGCCAGCAAGAGACCCAGTACTTC.

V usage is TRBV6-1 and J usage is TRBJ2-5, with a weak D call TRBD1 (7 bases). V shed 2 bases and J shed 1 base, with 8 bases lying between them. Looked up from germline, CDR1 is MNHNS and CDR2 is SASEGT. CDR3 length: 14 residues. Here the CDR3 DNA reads TGTGCCAGCAGTGAACAGGGGGGCCAAGAGACCCAGTACTTC. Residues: CASSEQGGQETQYF.

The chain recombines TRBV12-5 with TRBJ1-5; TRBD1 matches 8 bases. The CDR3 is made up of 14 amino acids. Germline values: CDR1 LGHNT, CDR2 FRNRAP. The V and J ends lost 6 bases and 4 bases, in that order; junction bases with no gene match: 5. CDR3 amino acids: CASGPRQGNQPQHF. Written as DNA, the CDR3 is TGTGCTAGTGGCCCGAGACAGGGGAATCAGCCCCAGCATTTT. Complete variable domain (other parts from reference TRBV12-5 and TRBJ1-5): DARVTQTPRHKVTEMGQEVTMRCQPILGHNTVFWYRQTMMQGLELLAYFRNRAPLDDSGMPKDRFSAEMPDATLATLKIQPSEPRDSAVYFCASGPRQGNQPQHFGDGTRLSIL.

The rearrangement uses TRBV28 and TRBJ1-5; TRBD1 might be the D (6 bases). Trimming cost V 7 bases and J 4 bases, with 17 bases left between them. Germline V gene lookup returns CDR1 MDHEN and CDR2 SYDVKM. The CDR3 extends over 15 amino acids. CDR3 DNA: TGTGCCAGCACCAAGGGGGGGGCATCGAATCAGCCCCAGCATTTT. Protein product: CASTKGGASNQPQHF.

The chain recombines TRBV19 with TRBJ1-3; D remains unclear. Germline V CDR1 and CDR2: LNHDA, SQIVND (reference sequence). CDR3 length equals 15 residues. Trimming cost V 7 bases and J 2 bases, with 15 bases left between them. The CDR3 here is CASTSIVRPGNTIYF. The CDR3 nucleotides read TGTGCCAGTACCTCTATCGTGCGGCCTGGAAACACCATATATTTT. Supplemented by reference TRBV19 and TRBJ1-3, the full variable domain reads DGGITQSPKYLFRKEGQNVTLSCEQNLNHDAMYWYRQDPGQGLRLIYYSQIVNDFQKGDIAEGYSVSREKKESFPLTVTSAQKNPTAFYLCASTSIVRPGNTIYFGEGSWLTVV.